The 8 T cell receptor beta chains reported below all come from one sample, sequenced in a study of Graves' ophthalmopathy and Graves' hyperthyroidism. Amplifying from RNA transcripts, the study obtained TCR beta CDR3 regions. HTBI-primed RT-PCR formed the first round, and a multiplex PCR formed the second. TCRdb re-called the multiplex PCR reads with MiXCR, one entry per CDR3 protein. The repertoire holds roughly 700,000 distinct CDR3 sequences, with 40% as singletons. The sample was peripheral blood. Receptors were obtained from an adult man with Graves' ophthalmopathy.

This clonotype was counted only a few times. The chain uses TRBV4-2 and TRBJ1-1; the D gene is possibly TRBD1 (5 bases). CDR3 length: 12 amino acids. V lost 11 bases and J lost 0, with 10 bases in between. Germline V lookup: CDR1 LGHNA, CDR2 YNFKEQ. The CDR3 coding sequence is TGTGCCTGGAGACAGTTGAACACTGAAGCTTTCTTT. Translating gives CAWRQLNTEAFF.

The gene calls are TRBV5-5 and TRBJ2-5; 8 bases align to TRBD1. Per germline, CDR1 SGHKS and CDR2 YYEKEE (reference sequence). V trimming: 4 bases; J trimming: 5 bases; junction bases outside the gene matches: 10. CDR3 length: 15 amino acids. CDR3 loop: CASSPTGQARETQYF. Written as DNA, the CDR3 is TGTGCCAGCAGCCCCACGGGACAGGCAAGGGAGACCCAGTACTTC. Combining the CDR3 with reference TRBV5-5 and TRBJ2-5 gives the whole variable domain DAGVTQSPTHLIKTRGQQVTLRCSPISGHKSVSWYQQVLGQGPQFIFQYYEKEERGRGNFPDRFSARQFPNYSSELNVNALLLGDSALYLCASSPTGQARETQYFGPGTRLLVL.

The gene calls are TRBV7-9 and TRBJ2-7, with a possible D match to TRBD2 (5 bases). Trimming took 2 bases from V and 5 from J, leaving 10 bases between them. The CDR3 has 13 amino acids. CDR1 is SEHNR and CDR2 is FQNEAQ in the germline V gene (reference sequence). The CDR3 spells CASSLKGADEQYF. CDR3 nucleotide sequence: TGTGCCAGCAGCTTAAAGGGAGCCGACGAGCAGTACTTC.

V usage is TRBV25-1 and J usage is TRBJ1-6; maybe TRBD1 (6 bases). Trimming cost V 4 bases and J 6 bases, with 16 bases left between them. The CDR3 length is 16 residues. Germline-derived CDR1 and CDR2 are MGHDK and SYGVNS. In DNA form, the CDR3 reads TGTGCCAGCAGTGCTAGATCAGGGGTGGTTAATTCACCCCTCCACTTT. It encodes CASSARSGVVNSPLHF.

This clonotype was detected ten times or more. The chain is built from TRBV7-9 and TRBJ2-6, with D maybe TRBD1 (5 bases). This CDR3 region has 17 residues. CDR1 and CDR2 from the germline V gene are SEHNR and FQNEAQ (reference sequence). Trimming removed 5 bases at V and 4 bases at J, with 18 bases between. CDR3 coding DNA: TGTGCCAGCAGCCTTATCGGGCAGGGCGCCGGGGCCAACGTCCTGACTTTC. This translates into CASSLIGQGAGANVLTF.

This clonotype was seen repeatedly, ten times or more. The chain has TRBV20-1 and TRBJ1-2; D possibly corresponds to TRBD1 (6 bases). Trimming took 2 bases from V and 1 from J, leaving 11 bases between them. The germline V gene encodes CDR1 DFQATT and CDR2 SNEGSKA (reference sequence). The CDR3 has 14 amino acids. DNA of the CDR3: TGCAGTGCTAGACCACAGGGAATTAACTATGGCTACACCTTC. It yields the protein CSARPQGINYGYTF.

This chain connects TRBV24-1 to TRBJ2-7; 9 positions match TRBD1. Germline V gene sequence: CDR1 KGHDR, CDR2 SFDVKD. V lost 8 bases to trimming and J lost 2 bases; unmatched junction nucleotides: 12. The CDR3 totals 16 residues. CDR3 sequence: CATMITPGQGTYEQYF. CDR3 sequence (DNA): TGTGCCACCATGATCACACCGGGACAGGGAACCTACGAGCAGTACTTC.

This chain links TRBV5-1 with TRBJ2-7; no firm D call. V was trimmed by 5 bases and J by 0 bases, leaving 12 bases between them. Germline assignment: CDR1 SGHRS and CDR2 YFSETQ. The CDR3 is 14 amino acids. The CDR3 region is CASRPARSSYEQYF. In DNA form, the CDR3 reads TGCGCCAGCAGACCGGCAAGGTCCTCCTACGAGCAGTACTTC.